This T cell receptor beta chain was sequenced in a study of shared clonotypes between healthy human individuals. This CDR3 has 13 amino acids. V was trimmed by 1 base and J by 4 bases, leaving 10 bases between them. Germline CDR1 SQVTM, CDR2 ANQGSEA. Each subset's genomic DNA was split evenly across several immunoSEQ plates. Method: immunoSEQ multiplex PCR; TCRdb's copy keeps in-frame clones and lacks some. The sample has 500,000 or so clones, about 96% seen once; the top ten hold 0.055% to 0.075%. Sequencing was performed on naive CD4+ T cells sorted from blood. Subset defined: CD45RA+ positively selected. The receptor was isolated from a woman between 25 and 40 years old in good health. V usage is TRBV29-1 and J usage is TRBJ1-1; perhaps TRBD1 as D (5 bases). CDR3 DNA sequence: TGCAGCGTTGAAGGGGGGGGAGGCACTGAAGCTTTCTTT. It encodes CSVEGGGGTEAFF.